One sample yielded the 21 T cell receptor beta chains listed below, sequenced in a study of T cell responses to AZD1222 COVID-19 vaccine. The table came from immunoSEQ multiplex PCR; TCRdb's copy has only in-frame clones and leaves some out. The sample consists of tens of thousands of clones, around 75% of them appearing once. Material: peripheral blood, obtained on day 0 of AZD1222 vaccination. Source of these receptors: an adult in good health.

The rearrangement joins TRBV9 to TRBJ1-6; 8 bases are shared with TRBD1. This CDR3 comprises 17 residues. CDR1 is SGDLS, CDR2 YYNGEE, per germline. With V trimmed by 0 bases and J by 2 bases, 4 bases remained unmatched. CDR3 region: CASSVEDRAAYNSPLHF. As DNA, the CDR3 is TGTGCCAGCAGCGTAGAGGACAGGGCGGCCTATAATTCACCCCTCCACTTT. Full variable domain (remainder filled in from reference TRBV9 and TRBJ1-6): DSGVTQTPKHLITATGQRVTLRCSPRSGDLSVYWYQQSLDQGLQFLIQYYNGEERAKGNILERFSAQQFPDLHSELNLSSLELGDSALYFCASSVEDRAAYNSPLHFGNGTRLTVT.

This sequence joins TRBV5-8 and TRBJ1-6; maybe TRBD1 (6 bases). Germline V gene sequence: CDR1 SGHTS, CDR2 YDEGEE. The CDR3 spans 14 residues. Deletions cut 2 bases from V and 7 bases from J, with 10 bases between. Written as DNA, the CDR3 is TGTGCCAGCAGCTTCTACAGGGCCAATTCACCCCTCCACTTT. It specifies CASSFYRANSPLHF.

For the CDR3, the DNA is TGTGCCAGCAGTTACTCTAGGGGAGTCGACTATGGCTACACCTTC. Encoded protein: CASSYSRGVDYGYTF. V is TRBV6-6 and J is TRBJ1-2; D perhaps matches TRBD1 (5 bases). The V gene lost 0 bases and the J gene lost 3 bases, with 11 bases spanning the gap. Germline V gene data show CDR1 as MNHNY and CDR2 as SVGAGI (reference sequence). The CDR3 is 15 amino acids.

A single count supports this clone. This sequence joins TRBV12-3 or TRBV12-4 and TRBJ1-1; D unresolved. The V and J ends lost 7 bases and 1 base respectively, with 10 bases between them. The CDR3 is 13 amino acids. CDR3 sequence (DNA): TGTGCCAGCACCGGACGGTCGAACACTGAAGCTTTCTTT. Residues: CASTGRSNTEAFF.

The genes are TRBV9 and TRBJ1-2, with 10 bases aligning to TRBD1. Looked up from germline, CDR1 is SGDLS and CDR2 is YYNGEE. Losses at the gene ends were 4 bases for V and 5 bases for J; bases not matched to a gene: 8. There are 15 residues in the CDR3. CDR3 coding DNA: TGTGCCAGCAGCACTTCCGGGACAGGGGAATATGGCTACACCTTC. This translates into CASSTSGTGEYGYTF.

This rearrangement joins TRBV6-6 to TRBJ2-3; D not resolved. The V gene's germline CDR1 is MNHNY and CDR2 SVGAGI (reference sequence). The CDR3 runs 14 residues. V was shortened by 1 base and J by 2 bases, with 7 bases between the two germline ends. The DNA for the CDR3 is TGTGCCAGCAGTTACTTCGGCAACACAGATACGCAGTATTTT. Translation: CASSYFGNTDTQYF.

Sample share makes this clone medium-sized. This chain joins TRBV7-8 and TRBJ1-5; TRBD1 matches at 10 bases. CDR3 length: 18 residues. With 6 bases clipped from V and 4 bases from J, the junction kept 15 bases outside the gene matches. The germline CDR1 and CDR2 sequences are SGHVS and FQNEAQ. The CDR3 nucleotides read TGTGCCAGCAGTTCCGGGACAGGGGTCCAAGAACCTAATCAGCCCCAGCATTTT. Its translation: CASSSGTGVQEPNQPQHF.

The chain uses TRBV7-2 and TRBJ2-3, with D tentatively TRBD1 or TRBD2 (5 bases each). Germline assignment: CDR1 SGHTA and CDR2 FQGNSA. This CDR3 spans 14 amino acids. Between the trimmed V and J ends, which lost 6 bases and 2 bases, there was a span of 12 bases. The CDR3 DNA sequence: TGTGCCAGCAGTACTCGGGGCTTCACAGATACGCAGTATTTT. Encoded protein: CASSTRGFTDTQYF.

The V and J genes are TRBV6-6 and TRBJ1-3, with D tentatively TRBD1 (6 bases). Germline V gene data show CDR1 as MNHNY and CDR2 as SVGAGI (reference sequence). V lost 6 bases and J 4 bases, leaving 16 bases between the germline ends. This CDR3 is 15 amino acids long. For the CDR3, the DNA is TGTGCCAGCAGCCGACTAGGGGGAGAAGGAAACACCATATATTTT. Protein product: CASSRLGGEGNTIYF.

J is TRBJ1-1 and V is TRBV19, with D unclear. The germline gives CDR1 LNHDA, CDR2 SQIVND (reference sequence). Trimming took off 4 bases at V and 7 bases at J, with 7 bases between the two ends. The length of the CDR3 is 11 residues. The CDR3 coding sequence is TGTGCCAGTAGTAACTCAGTTGAAGCTTTCTTT. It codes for CASSNSVEAFF.

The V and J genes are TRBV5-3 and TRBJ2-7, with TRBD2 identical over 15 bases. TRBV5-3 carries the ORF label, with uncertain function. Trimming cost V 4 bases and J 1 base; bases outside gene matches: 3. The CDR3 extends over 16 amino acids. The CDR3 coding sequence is TGTGCCAGAAGCGTCGGACTAGCGGGGGGGTCCTACGAGCAGTACTTC. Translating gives CARSVGLAGGSYEQYF.

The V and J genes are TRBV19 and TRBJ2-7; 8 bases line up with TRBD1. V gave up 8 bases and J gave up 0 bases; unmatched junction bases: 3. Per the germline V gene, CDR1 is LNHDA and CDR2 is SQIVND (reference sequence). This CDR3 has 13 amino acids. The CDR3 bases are TGTGCCAGTTCGACAGGGGACTCCTACGAGCAGTACTTC. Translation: CASSTGDSYEQYF. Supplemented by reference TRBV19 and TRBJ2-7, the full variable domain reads DGGITQSPKYLFRKEGQNVTLSCEQNLNHDAMYWYRQDPGQGLRLIYYSQIVNDFQKGDIAEGYSVSREKKESFPLTVTSAQKNPTAFYLCASSTGDSYEQYFGPGTRLTVT.

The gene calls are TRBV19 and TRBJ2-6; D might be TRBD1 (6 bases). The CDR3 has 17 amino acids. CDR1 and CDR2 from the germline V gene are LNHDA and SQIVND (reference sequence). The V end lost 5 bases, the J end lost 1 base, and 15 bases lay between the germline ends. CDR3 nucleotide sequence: TGTGCCAGTAGTTTACAGGGACGGGAATCTGGGGCCAACGTCCTGACTTTC. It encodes CASSLQGRESGANVLTF. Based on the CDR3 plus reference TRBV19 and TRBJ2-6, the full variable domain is DGGITQSPKYLFRKEGQNVTLSCEQNLNHDAMYWYRQDPGQGLRLIYYSQIVNDFQKGDIAEGYSVSREKKESFPLTVTSAQKNPTAFYLCASSLQGRESGANVLTFGAGSRLTVL.

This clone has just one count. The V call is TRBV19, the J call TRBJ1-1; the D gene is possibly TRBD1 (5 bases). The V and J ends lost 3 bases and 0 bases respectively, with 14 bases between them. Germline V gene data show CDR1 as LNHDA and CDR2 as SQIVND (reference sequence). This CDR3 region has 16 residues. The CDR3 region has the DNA TGTGCCAGTAGTATTGGGGGTTACCTTATGAACACTGAAGCTTTCTTT. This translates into CASSIGGYLMNTEAFF. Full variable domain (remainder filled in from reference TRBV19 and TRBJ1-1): DGGITQSPKYLFRKEGQNVTLSCEQNLNHDAMYWYRQDPGQGLRLIYYSQIVNDFQKGDIAEGYSVSREKKESFPLTVTSAQKNPTAFYLCASSIGGYLMNTEAFFGQGTRLTVV.

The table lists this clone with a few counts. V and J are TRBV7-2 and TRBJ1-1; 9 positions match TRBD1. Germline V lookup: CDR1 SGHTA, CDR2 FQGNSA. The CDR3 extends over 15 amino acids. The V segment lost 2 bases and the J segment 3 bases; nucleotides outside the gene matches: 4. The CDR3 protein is CASSLTRTGDTEAFF. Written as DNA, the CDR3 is TGTGCCAGCAGCTTAACAAGGACAGGGGACACTGAAGCTTTCTTT. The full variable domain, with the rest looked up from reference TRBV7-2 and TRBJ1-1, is GAGVSQSPSNKVTEKGKDVELRCDPISGHTALYWYRQSLGQGLEFLIYFQGNSAPDKSGLPSDRFSAERTGGSVSTLTIQRTQQEDSAVYLCASSLTRTGDTEAFFGQGTRLTVV.

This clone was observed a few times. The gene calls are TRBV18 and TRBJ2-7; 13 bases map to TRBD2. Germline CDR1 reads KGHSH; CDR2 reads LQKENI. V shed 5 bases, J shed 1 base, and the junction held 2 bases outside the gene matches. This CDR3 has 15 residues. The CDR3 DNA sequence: TGTGCCAGCTCAATGACTAGCGGGGGGTCCTACGAGCAGTACTTC. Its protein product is CASSMTSGGSYEQYF. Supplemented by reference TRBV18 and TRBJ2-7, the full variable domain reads NAGVMQNPRHLVRRRGQEARLRCSPMKGHSHVYWYRQLPEEGLKFMVYLQKENIIDESGMPKERFSAEFPKEGPSILRIQQVVRGDSAAYFCASSMTSGGSYEQYFGPGTRLTVT.

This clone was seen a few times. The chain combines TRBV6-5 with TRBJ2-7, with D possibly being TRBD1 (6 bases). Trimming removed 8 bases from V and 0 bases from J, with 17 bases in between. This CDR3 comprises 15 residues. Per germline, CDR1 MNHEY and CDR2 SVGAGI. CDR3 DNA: TGTGCCAGCCAATACCGGGACACTTTCTCCTACGAGCAGTACTTC. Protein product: CASQYRDTFSYEQYF.

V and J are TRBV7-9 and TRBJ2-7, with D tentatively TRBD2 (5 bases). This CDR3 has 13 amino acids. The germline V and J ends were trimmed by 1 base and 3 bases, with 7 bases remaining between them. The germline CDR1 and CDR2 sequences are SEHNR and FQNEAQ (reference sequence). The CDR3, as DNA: TGTGCCAGCAGCTTAGGCGGAGGCTACGAGCAGTACTTC. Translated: CASSLGGGYEQYF.

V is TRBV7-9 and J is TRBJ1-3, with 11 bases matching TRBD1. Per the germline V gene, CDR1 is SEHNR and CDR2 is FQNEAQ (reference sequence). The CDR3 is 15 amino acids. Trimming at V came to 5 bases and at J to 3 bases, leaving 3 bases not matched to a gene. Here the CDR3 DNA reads TGTGCCAGCAGCCGGACAGGGGGCGGTGGAAACACCATATATTTT. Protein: CASSRTGGGGNTIYF.

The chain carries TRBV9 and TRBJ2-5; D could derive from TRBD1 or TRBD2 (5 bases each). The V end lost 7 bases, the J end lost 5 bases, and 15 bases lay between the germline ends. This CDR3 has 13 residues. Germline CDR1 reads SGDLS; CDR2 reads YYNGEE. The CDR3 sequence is CASGGTGRETQYF. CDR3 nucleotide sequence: TGTGCCAGCGGGGGAACCGGTCGGGAGACCCAGTACTTC.

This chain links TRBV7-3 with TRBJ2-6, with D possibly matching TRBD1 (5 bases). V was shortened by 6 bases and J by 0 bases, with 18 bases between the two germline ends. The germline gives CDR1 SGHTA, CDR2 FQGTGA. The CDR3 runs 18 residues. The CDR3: CASSTRGREFSGANVLTF. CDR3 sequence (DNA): TGTGCCAGCAGTACTCGCGGCAGGGAATTCTCTGGGGCCAACGTCCTGACTTTC.